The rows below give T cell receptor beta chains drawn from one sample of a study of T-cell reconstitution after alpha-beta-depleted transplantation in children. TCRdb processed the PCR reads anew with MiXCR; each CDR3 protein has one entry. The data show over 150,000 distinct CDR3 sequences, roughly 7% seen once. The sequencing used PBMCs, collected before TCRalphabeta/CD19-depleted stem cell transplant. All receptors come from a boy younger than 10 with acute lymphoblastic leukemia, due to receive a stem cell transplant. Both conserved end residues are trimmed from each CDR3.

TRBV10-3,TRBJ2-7,AISGDTSYEQY
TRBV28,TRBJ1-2,ASSGSGGTDGYT
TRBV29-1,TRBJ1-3,SVGLGSGNTIY
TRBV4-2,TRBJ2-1,ASSRQGANEQF
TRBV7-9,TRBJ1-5,ASSLSGTNQPQH
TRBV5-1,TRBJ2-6,ASSLDGSGANVLT
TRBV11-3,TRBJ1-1,ASSSTRGNTEAF
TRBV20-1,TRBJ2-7,SAPPARWSSYEQY
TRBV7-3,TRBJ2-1,ASSLNQRGSYNEQF
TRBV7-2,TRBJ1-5,ASSLEGFSNQPQH
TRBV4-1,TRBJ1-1,ASSQSPGAPGSEAF
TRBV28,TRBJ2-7,ASSLATSGNEQY
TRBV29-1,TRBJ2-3,SAGQVGTDTQY
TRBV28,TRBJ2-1,ASGTNRQF
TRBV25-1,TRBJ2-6,ASSSGQGGGANVLT
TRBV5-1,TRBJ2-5,ASSLAGGTGGEETQY
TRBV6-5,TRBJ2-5,ASSYGDRKEETQY
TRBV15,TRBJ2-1,ATSRDNGIIYNEQF
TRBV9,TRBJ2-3,ASSVGGQGNTDTQY
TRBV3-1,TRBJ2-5,ASSNRLGLAQTQY
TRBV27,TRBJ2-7,ASSDIGGRYEQY
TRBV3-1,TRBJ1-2,ASSLDDRGGYT
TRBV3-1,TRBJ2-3,ASTRTSGSYTQY
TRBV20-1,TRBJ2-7,SAGWGGDEQY
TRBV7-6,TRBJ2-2,ASSARQTLNTGELF
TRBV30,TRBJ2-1,AWSVRVSTGEQF
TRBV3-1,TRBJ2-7,ASSSRGQVGEQY
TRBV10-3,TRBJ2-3,AISWTITDTQY
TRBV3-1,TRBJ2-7,ASSHRDRYEQY
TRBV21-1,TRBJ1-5,ASSDQSNQPQH
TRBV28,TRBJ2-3,ASRATSGGVASTDTQY
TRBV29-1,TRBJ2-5,SVTLGGEETQY
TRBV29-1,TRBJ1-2,SADPGEEFGYT
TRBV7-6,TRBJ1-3,ASSPAGQAGTIY
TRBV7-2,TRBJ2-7,ASSPGWAGLYEQY
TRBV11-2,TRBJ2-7,ASSSAPGTSFFEQY
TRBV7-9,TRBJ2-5,ASSSRDRETQY
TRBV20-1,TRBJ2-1,SANKGYEQF
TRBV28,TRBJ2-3,ASKRVGAGSTDTQY
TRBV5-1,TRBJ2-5,ASSTGTATIKTQY
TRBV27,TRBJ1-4,ASSLQGVNEKLF
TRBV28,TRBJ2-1,ASGTDLYNEQF
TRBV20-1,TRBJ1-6,SATYTGGTSPLH
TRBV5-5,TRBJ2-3,ASSSWPAGTTDTQY
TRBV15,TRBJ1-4,ATSTTTGANEKLF